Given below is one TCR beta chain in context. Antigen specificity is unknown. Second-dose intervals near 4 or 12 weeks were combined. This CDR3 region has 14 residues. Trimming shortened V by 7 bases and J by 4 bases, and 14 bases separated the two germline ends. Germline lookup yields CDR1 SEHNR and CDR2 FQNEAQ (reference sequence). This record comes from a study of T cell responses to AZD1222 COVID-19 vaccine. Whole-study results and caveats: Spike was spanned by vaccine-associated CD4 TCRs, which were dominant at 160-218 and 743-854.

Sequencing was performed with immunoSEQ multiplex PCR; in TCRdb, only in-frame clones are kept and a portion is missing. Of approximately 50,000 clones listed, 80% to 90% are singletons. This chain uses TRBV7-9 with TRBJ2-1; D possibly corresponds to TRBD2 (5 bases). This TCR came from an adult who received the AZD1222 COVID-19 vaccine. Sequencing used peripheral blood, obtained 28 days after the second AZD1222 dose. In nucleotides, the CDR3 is TGTGCCAGCACCCCATCTAGCCCGTACAATGAGCAGTTCTTC. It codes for CASTPSSPYNEQFF.